The clone carrying this T cell receptor (beta chain) was detected once. At one end, the junction sequence differs from germline, possibly due to a read error. Only in-frame clones appear in the TCRdb table, and some are missing; sequencing was by immunoSEQ multiplex PCR. The sample contains about 46,000 clones, over 90% of which appear only once. This sample was included in a study of human thymus T cells. This clonotype was sampled from a girl under three years old with a congenital heart defect but otherwise immunologically healthy. Sequenced: blood.

The CDR3 DNA reads TGTGCCAGCAGTCTATGGACAGGGGGCTACAATGAGCAGTTCTTC. Translating it yields CASSLWTGGYNEQFF. V usage is TRBV28 and J usage is TRBJ2-1, with 10 bases fitting TRBD1. Looked up from germline, CDR1 is MDHEN and CDR2 is SYDVKM. This CDR3 region has 15 residues.